These T cell receptor beta chains were read from a single sample in a study of blood T cell repertoires in COVID-19. Sequencing used immunoSEQ multiplex PCR; TCRdb keeps in-frame clones, though not all of them. The sample records 100,000 to 120,000 clones, roughly 80% being singletons. Specimen: peripheral blood. These receptor sequences come from a middle-aged man with acute or convalescent COVID-19. Both conserved end residues are part of each CDR3. Fields, in order: CDR3 DNA, CDR3 protein, J gene, D gene, V gene, clone size. D genes are given only for firm matches. The listing skips clone size in some rows; elsewhere it reads once, few, many or a size class.

TGTGCCAGCCGCAAGAGGACTAGCGGGGGCCCAGATACGCAGTATTTT | CASRKRTSGGPDTQYF | TRBJ2-3 | TRBD2 | TRBV4-2 | -
TGTGCCAGCAGTCCCCACGCTTCCTACACAGATACGCAGTATTTT | CASSPHASYTDTQYF | TRBJ2-3 | - | TRBV28 | -
TGTGCCAGCAGAAGGGGAGGCGATAATTCACCCCTCCACTTT | CASRRGGDNSPLHF | TRBJ1-6 | - | TRBV5-8 | once
TGCGCCAGCAGCTTGGCGCCGGGAAGCTCCTACGAGCAGTACTTC | CASSLAPGSSYEQYF | TRBJ2-7 | - | TRBV5-1 | -
TGTGCCAGCAGTCCACGGACAGGGCCGAGGGATGAGCAGTTCTTC | CASSPRTGPRDEQFF | TRBJ2-1 | TRBD1 | TRBV27 | -
TGTGCCAGCAGCCGACGGGGGGACACAGATACGCAGTATTTT | CASSRRGDTDTQYF | TRBJ2-3 | TRBD2 | TRBV7-3 | -
TGTGCCAGCAGCTTAGAGCGTCCGGGACAGGGGGCCGGGGGCTACACCTTC | CASSLERPGQGAGGYTF | TRBJ1-2 | TRBD1 | TRBV7-8 | -
TGTGCCAGCAACTTAGACCAGGGGGCGCGTTCACCCCTCCACTTT | CASNLDQGARSPLHF | TRBJ1-6 | TRBD1 | TRBV2 | few
TGTGCCAGCAGCCCATGGACAGCCCGCTCCTATAATTCACCCCTCCACTTT | CASSPWTARSYNSPLHF | TRBJ1-6 | - | TRBV5-4 | -
TGTGCCAGCAGCCGGGACAGGGGAGTTTCTGGCTACACCTTC | CASSRDRGVSGYTF | TRBJ1-2 | TRBD1 | TRBV2 | -
TGTGCCAGCAGTTTATCGACAGGGAGCTCCTATAATTCACCCCTCCACTTT | CASSLSTGSSYNSPLHF | TRBJ1-6 | TRBD1 | TRBV27 | -
TGTGCCAGCAGCTTGGGTCGCAGGGTAGAATACGAGCAGTACTTC | CASSLGRRVEYEQYF | TRBJ2-7 | - | TRBV5-6 | -
TGTGCCAGCAGCTTACAGGGGGCGTTCGGCTACACCTTC | CASSLQGAFGYTF | TRBJ1-2 | TRBD1 | TRBV5-6 | once
TGTGCCACCAGCAGAGATCTACGGACAGGGACGGGCTACACCTTC | CATSRDLRTGTGYTF | TRBJ1-2 | TRBD1 | TRBV15 | -
TGTGCCAGCTCCCCCCAGGGGATCATGATCACTGAAGCTTTCTTT | CASSPQGIMITEAFF | TRBJ1-1 | - | TRBV18 | -
TGTGCCAGCAGCCAATCACTGCTCAGGGTTGATGAGCAGTTCTTC | CASSQSLLRVDEQFF | TRBJ2-1 | - | TRBV16 | -
TGTGCCAGCAGCACGGGACTAGCGGGGGCCGACACCGGGGAGCTGTTTTTT | CASSTGLAGADTGELFF | TRBJ2-2 | TRBD2 | TRBV5-4 | -
TGTGCCAGCAGTTTTATAGACAGCCTTGAGGCTTTCTTT | CASSFIDSLEAFF | TRBJ1-1 | - | TRBV27 | -
TGTGCCAGTAGTATGGGGGTAGCGGGAACTGAAGCTTTCTTT | CASSMGVAGTEAFF | TRBJ1-1 | - | TRBV19 | few
TGCGCCAGCAGCCTACCCACTAGCGTATGGAACACCGGGGAGCTGTTTTTT | CASSLPTSVWNTGELFF | TRBJ2-2 | TRBD2 | TRBV5-1 | -
TGTGCCAGCAGCTTACTAGCGGGGGCAGATACGCAGTATTTT | CASSLLAGADTQYF | TRBJ2-3 | TRBD2 | TRBV7-3 | once
TGTGCCAGCAGTGGATACAGGGAGGGCGGCTATGGCTACACCTTC | CASSGYREGGYGYTF | TRBJ1-2 | - | TRBV28 | -
TGCGCCAGCAGGAGGAACAGGGGTTGGTCACCCCTCCACTTT | CASRRNRGWSPLHF | TRBJ1-6 | TRBD1 | TRBV5-1 | -